This T cell receptor beta chain was profiled in a study of cytomegalovirus exposure and HLA in healthy donors. Germline loops: CDR1 SGHTA, CDR2 FQGNSA. The CDR3 consists of 16 residues. Trimming removed 3 bases from V and 2 bases from J; junction bases left unmatched: 6. PCR involved 60 Vbeta and 13 Jbeta primers. Using immunoSEQ multiplex PCR, the repertoire was profiled, and TCRdb retains in-frame clones only, with some absent. The data contain some 98,000 clones, more than 60% of them singletons. The chain has TRBV7-2 and TRBJ1-5, with 8 bases aligning to TRBD1. Sequenced input: PBMCs. The TCR was taken from a man aged 45-65 years in good health and CMV-seronegative. DNA for the CDR3: TGTGCCAGCAGCTTTCAGGGGGCGGGTGGCAATCAGCCCCAGCATTTT. Protein sequence: CASSFQGAGGNQPQHF.